A single sample is the source of the 14 T cell receptor beta chains below, sequenced in a study of T cell responses to AZD1222 COVID-19 vaccine (dated by TCRdb to about 2021). Explained via the paper, the time point label denotes: baseline before first vaccination. Library creation used the immunoSEQ multiplex PCR assay. Entries here come from immuneACCESS through TCRdb and include only in-frame sequences with V and J called. Some clones fail to appear in such tables; in the studies checked, an unresolved V gene covers under half of the shortfall, and the cause of the remainder is unknown. This sample gives some 170,000 clones in total; 85% to 95% of them show up just once. The ten largest clones capture 0.9% of the sample. The source material was peripheral blood, sampled on day 0 of AZD1222 vaccination. These receptor sequences come from an adult in good health.

In DNA form, the CDR3 reads TGTGCCAGCAGGAGGGTGGTGAATCAGCCCCAGCATTTT. It yields the protein CASRRVVNQPQHF. The chain couples TRBV6-5 to TRBJ1-5; no firm D call. CDR3 length: 13 amino acids. Between the trimmed V and J ends, which lost 6 bases and 4 bases, there was a span of 10 bases. Germline CDR1 MNHEY, CDR2 SVGAGI.

The sample holds a few counts of this clone. The chain couples TRBV30 to TRBJ1-5; TRBD1 is a possible D gene (5 bases). Germline values: CDR1 GTSNPN, CDR2 SVGIG (reference sequence). The CDR3 consists of 16 residues. V lost 1 base and J lost 7, with 20 bases in between. The CDR3 DNA reads TGTGCCTGGAGTGCCTCCGGGGGGTGGGACCGCCAGCCCCAGCATTTT. Protein sequence: CAWSASGGWDRQPQHF.

The chain recombines TRBV19 with TRBJ1-6; 8 bases are a match to TRBD1. Trimming at V came to 4 bases and at J to 5 bases, leaving 4 bases not matched to a gene. The CDR3 is 15 residues long. Germline V lookup: CDR1 LNHDA, CDR2 SQIVND (reference sequence). CDR3 in amino acids: CASSTQGADNSPLHF. The CDR3 DNA reads TGTGCCAGTAGTACCCAGGGGGCGGATAATTCACCCCTCCACTTT.

CDR3 nucleotide sequence: TGTGCCACCAGCAGAGATCGTGGCCCTCTCAGGGGCAATGAGCAGTTCTTC. This translates into CATSRDRGPLRGNEQFF. The V call is TRBV15, the J call TRBJ2-1; tentatively, D is TRBD1 (6 bases). V lost 0 bases and J lost 6, with 18 bases in between. The germline V gene has CDR1 LNHNV and CDR2 YYDKDF (reference sequence). This CDR3 has 17 residues.

This clone showed up just once. This chain connects TRBV5-4 to TRBJ1-1, with D possibly TRBD1 on 5 matching bases. Germline CDR1 is SGHNT and CDR2 is YYREEE (reference sequence). V lost 5 bases and J lost 5, with 16 bases in between. CDR3 length equals 14 residues. The CDR3 region has the DNA TGTGCCAGCAGTTCATATGACGGGGGTACTGAAGCTTTCTTT. Translation gives CASSSYDGGTEAFF.

The rearrangement uses TRBV20-1 and TRBJ1-1; D is perhaps TRBD1 (6 bases). From germline, CDR1 is DFQATT and CDR2 SNEGSKA (reference sequence). CDR3 length: 11 amino acids. As DNA, the CDR3 is TGCGCCCGATTAACGGGACAAGAAGCTTTCTTT. Translated, it gives CARLTGQEAFF.

This rearrangement joins TRBV19 to TRBJ2-5, with TRBD1 identical over 8 bases. J was trimmed by 4 bases and V by 1 base; bases with no gene match: 2. CDR1 and CDR2 from the germline V gene are LNHDA and SQIVND (reference sequence). This CDR3 region has 14 residues. CDR3 region: CASSIAQGAETQYF. The CDR3 DNA is TGTGCCAGTAGTATAGCGCAGGGGGCAGAGACCCAGTACTTC. Looking up the rest from reference TRBV19 and TRBJ2-5 gives the full variable domain: DGGITQSPKYLFRKEGQNVTLSCEQNLNHDAMYWYRQDPGQGLRLIYYSQIVNDFQKGDIAEGYSVSREKKESFPLTVTSAQKNPTAFYLCASSIAQGAETQYFGPGTRLLVL.

The rearrangement uses TRBV3-1 (or the pseudogene TRBV3-2) and TRBJ1-1, with 7 bases that match TRBD1. Germline V gene lookup returns CDR1 LGHDT and CDR2 YNNKEL (reference sequence). The CDR3 has 13 amino acids. Trimming removed 3 bases from V and 10 bases from J; junction bases left unmatched: 8. CDR3 sequence: CASSQGLRDRAFF. The CDR3 DNA is TGTGCCAGCAGCCAGGGACTCCGGGACAGAGCTTTCTTT.

This chain joins TRBV6-1 and TRBJ2-6; D remains unclear. CDR1 MNHNS and CDR2 SASEGT come from the germline V gene. This CDR3 region has 15 residues. The ends were cut back, 1 base at V and 1 base at J, with 5 bases in the middle. The CDR3 here is CASSEEDSGANVLTF. CDR3 sequence (DNA): TGTGCCAGCAGTGAAGAGGATTCTGGGGCCAACGTCCTGACTTTC.

The chain is built from TRBV10-3 and TRBJ1-3; D ambiguous. Germline V gives CDR1 ENHRY, CDR2 SYGVKD. V lost 0 bases, J lost 3 bases, and 6 bases lay in between. The CDR3 loop spans 14 amino acids. CDR3 DNA sequence: TGTGCCATCAGTGAGTCAGGGTTTGGAAACACCATATATTTT. Translation gives CAISESGFGNTIYF.

The chain has TRBV6-5 and TRBJ2-5; 8 bases match TRBD2. CDR3 size: 16 residues. The germline V gene has CDR1 MNHEY and CDR2 SVGAGI. Losses at the gene ends were 0 bases for V and 7 bases for J; bases not matched to a gene: 10. The CDR3 DNA reads as TGTGCCAGCAGTTACTCGTACGGGGGGGCACCCCGGACCCAGTACTTC. It codes for CASSYSYGGAPRTQYF.

J is TRBJ2-3 and V is TRBV7-9; the D is unclear. Trimming took off 7 bases at V and 0 bases at J, with 14 bases between the two ends. The V gene's germline CDR1 is SEHNR and CDR2 FQNEAQ (reference sequence). This CDR3 is built from 15 residues. The CDR3 DNA follows: TGTGCCAGCAAATTCTGGCGATCTAGCACAGATACGCAGTATTTT. Translated: CASKFWRSSTDTQYF.

This chain links TRBV18 with TRBJ1-2, with TRBD1 as a possible D gene (5 bases). Trimming pared 0 bases from V and 6 bases from J, leaving 8 bases between. This CDR3 is built from 13 residues. Germline V gives CDR1 KGHSH, CDR2 LQKENI. This CDR3 is CASSPPSRDGYTF. Written as DNA, the CDR3 is TGTGCCAGCTCACCACCGTCCAGGGATGGCTACACCTTC.

The chain employs TRBV27 and TRBJ1-1; D gene uncertain. This CDR3 is 14 amino acids long. Trimming removed 5 bases from V and 3 bases from J, with 13 bases in between. The V gene's germline CDR1 is MNHEY and CDR2 SMNVEV (reference sequence). CDR3: CASSLWGQDTEAFF. The CDR3 DNA sequence: TGTGCCAGCAGTCTATGGGGTCAGGACACTGAAGCTTTCTTT.